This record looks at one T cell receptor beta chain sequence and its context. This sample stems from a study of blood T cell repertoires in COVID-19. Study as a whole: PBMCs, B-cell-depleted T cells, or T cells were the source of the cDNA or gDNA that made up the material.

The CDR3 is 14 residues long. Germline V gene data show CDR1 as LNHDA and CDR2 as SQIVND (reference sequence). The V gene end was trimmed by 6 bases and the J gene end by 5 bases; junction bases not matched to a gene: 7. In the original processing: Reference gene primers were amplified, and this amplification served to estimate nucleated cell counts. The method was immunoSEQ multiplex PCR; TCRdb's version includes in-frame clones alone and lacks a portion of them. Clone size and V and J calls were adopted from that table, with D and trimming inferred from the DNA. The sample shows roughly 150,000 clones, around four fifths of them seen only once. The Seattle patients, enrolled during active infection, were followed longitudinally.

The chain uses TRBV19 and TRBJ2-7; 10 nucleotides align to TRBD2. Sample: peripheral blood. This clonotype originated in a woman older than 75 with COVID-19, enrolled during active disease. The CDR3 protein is CASSPPGTSDEQYF. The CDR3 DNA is TGTGCCAGTAGCCCACCAGGGACTAGCGACGAGCAGTACTTC.